This T cell receptor (beta chain) appears in the sequencing data of a study of T-cell reconstitution after alpha-beta-depleted transplantation in children. Library preparation (for TCRbeta) was performed with unique molecular identifiers. TCRdb re-analysed the PCR reads in MiXCR, keeping a single row per CDR3 protein. This table has about 400,000 distinct CDR3 sequences, roughly 20% appearing once. The CDR3 is 15 residues long, counting both termini. Germline values: CDR1 SNHLY, CDR2 FYNNEI. This clonotype was recorded at least ten times. The CDR3 ends on some other residue instead of the conserved phenylalanine or tryptophan, so this is likely a read error. It is unclear where the CDR3 begins or ends on the DNA, so no DNA is shown, and the CDR3 is as TCRdb lists it.

The starting material was PBMCs from the stem cell graft donor, obtained from the stem cell graft. The rearrangement joins TRBV2 to TRBJ2-7; TRBD2 reflects the table's D call only, with no check against the DNA. The sequence was collected from a human donor who donated a stem cell graft to a child with acute myeloid leukemia. The CDR3 is CASSEARSVGEAPTL.